This T cell receptor (beta chain) was captured in a study of blood T cell repertoires in COVID-19. Across the study: Sites across the United States, Italy and Spain contributed samples from acute and convalescent COVID-19. PBMCs, B-cell-depleted T cells, or T cells provided the cDNA or gDNA that made up the material.

From germline, CDR1 is MDHEN and CDR2 SYDVKM. V lost 4 bases and J 5 bases, leaving 18 bases between the germline ends. This CDR3 has 15 residues. As handled by the study authors: Amplification of reference gene primers provided the estimated nucleated cell counts. Method: immunoSEQ multiplex PCR; TCRdb's copy keeps in-frame clones and lacks some. From that table come the V and J calls and clone size; the DNA was used to work out D and trimming. The table shows around 300,000 clones, with approximately 86% occurring only once. During active infection, Seattle patients enrolled and were then monitored through disease.

The sample taken for sequencing was peripheral blood. This sequence joins TRBV28 and TRBJ2-7; D may be TRBD1 (6 bases). The source is a woman between 70 and 85 years old with COVID-19, enrolled during active disease. This CDR3 reads CASSSQGRTTNEQYF. The CDR3, as DNA: TGTGCCAGCAGTTCACAGGGAAGGACAACTAACGAGCAGTACTTC. Looking up the rest from reference TRBV28 and TRBJ2-7 gives the full variable domain: DVKVTQSSRYLVKRTGEKVFLECVQDMDHENMFWYRQDPGLGLRLIYFSYDVKMKEKGDIPEGYSVSREKKERFSLILESASTNQTSMYLCASSSQGRTTNEQYFGPGTRLTVT.